This record looks at one TCR beta chain sequence and its context. Its antigen is not known. V was clipped by 3 bases and J by 8 bases; unmatched bases: 9. The CDR3 totals 15 residues. Germline V gives CDR1 SGDLS, CDR2 YYNGEE. These data belong to a study of glioma-infiltrating T cells after dendritic cell vaccination. Overall study context: Samples are from glioblastoma patients in Phase I and II dendritic cell vaccine trials. Dendritic cell vaccine was injected intradermally three times, biweekly. Findings of the study overall: TCR clonality showed no direct relationship with survival.

The PCR used 60 V beta and 13 J beta primers. Sequenced by immunoSEQ multiplex PCR; TCRdb stores in-frame clones only, minus some. This table holds about 38,000 clones, about 80% found once. This receptor was obtained from a human donor with glioblastoma. The specimen comprised blood, sampled before dendritic cell vaccination. The chain joins TRBV9 to TRBJ2-1; 9 bases map to TRBD1. In DNA, the CDR3 is TGTGCCAGCAGCGACAGGGGGCGGTCTATCGATGAGCAGTTCTTC. Its translation is CASSDRGRSIDEQFF.